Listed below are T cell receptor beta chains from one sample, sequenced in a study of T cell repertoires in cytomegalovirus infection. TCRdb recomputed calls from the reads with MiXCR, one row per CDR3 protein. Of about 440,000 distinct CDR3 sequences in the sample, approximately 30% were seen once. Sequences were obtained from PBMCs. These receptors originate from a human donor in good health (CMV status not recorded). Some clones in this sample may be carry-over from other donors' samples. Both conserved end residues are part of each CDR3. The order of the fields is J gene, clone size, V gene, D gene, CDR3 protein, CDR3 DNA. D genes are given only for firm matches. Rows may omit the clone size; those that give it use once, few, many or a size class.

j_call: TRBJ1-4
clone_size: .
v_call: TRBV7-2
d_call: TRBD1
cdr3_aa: CASSFGTGWEKLFF
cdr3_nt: TGTGCCAGCAGCTTCGGGACAGGGTGGGAAAAACTGTTTTTT

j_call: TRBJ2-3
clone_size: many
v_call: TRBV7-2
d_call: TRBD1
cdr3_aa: CASKRQGVLEDTQYF
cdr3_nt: TGTGCCAGCAAGAGACAGGGAGTTTTGGAAGATACGCAGTATTTT

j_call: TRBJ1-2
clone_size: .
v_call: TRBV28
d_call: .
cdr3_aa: CASSSARTVGDGYTF
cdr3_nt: TGTGCCAGCAGTTCCGCCCGGACGGTGGGAGATGGCTACACCTTC

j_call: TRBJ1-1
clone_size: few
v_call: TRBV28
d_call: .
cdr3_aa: CASSFGLSTEAFF
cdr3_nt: TGTGCCAGCAGTTTCGGACTCAGCACTGAAGCTTTCTTT

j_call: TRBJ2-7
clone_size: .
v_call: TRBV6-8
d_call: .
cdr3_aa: CASRRGGSYEQYF
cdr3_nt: TGTGCCAGCCGAAGGGGGGGCTCCTACGAGCAGTACTTC

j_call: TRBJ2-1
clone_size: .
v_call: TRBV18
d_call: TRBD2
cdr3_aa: CASSPPGLVSNEQFF
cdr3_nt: TGTGCCAGCTCACCCCCTGGACTAGTATCCAATGAGCAGTTCTTC

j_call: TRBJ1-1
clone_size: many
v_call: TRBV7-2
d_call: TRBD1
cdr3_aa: CASSFYRDRGRDTEAFF
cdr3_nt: TGTGCCAGCAGCTTTTACCGGGACAGGGGGCGGGACACTGAAGCTTTCTTT

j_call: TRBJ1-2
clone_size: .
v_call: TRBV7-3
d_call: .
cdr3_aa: CASSLTPLPRGYGYTF
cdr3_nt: TGTGCCAGCAGCTTAACGCCCCTCCCCCGGGGCTATGGCTACACCTTC

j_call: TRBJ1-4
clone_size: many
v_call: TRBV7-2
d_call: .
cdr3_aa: CASSTRTLGEKLFF
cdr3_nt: TGTGCCAGCAGCACACGGACCCTCGGTGAAAAACTGTTTTTT

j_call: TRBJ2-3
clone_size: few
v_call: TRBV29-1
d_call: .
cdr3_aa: CSVIGGGRTDTQYF
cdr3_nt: TGCAGCGTTATCGGGGGTGGTAGGACAGATACGCAGTATTTT

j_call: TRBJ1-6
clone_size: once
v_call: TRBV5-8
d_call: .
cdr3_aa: CASRLWTVSSDSPLHF
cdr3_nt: TGTGCTAGCAGATTGTGGACAGTTTCTTCGGATTCACCCCTCCACTTT